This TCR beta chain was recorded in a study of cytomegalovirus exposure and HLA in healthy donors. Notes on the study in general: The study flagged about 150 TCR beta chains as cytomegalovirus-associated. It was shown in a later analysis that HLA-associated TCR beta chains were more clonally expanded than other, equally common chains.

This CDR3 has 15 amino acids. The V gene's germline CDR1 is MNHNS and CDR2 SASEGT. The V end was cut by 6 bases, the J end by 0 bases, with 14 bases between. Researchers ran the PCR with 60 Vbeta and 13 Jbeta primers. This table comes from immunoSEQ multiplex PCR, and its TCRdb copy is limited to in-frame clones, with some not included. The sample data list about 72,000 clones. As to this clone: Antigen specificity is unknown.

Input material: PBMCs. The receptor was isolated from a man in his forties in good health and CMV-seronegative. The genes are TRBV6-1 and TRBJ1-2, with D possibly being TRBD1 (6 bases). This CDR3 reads CASRDHRVTNYGYTF. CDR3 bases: TGTGCCAGCAGAGACCACAGGGTAACTAACTATGGCTACACCTTC.